The clone carrying this TCR beta chain has a single count. The sample comes from a study of blood T cell repertoires in COVID-19. Study summary: PBMCs, B-cell-depleted T cells, or T cells provided the cDNA or gDNA that made up the material.

The ends lost 2 bases at V and 5 bases at J; junction bases unmatched: 16. Germline CDR1 reads GTSNPN; CDR2 reads SVGIG (reference sequence). The length of the CDR3 is 18 residues. As processed by the authors: Amplified reference gene primers provided the basis for estimating nucleated cell counts. Profiled with immunoSEQ multiplex PCR; TCRdb holds only in-frame clones, not every one. That table gives V, J and clone size, and the DNA gave D and trimming. The top ten clones hold approximately 15% of a sample with under 65,000 clones, 80% to 95% of them seen once. The sequencing input was peripheral blood. The chain links TRBV30 to TRBJ2-1, with 9 bases that match TRBD2. The sequence came from an older man with acute or convalescent COVID-19. The CDR3 bases are TGTGCCTGGAGTTTTTCCATGTTGGCGGGGGGGCCGGACAATGAGCAGTTCTTC. This encodes CAWSFSMLAGGPDNEQFF.